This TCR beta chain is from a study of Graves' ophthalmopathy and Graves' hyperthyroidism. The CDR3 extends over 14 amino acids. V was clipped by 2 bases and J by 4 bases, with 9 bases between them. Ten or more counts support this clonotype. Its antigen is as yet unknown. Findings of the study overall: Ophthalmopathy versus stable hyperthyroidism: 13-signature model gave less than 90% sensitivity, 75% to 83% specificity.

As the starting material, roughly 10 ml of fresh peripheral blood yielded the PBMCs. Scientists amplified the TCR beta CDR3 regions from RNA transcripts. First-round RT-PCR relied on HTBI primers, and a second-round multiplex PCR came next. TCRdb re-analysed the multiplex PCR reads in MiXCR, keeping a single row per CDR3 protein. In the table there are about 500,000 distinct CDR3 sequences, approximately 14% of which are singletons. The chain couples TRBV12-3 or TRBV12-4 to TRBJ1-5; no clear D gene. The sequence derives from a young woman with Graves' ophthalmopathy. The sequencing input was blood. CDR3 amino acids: CASSLSDGNQPQHF. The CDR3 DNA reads TGTGCCAGCAGTTTATCTGATGGGAATCAGCCCCAGCATTTT.